This T cell receptor beta chain was identified in a study of cytomegalovirus exposure and HLA in healthy donors. The PCR employed 60 Vbeta primers together with 13 Jbeta primers. Only in-frame clones appear in the TCRdb table, and some are missing; sequencing was by immunoSEQ multiplex PCR. There are approximately 200,000 clones in the sample; around 85% occur only once, and about 2.5% lies in the top ten. Germline V gives CDR1 MDHEN, CDR2 SYDVKM. The length of the CDR3 is 15 residues. V shed 6 bases, J shed 3 bases, and the junction held 6 bases outside the gene matches. The sequence was collected from a woman between 50 and 59 years old in good health and CMV-seronegative. The sample consisted of PBMCs. The chain links TRBV28 to TRBJ1-5; 9 nucleotides line up with TRBD1. The CDR3 loop is CASRPGTGNNQPQHF. In DNA form, the CDR3 reads TGTGCCAGCAGACCCGGGACAGGGAACAATCAGCCCCAGCATTTT.